One sample yielded the 24 T cell receptor beta chains listed below, sequenced in a study of spatial heterogeneity in lung cancer. No cognate antigen is known for these TCRs. Time point here: sample taken at primary tumor resection. MiXCR, run by TCRdb on the 5' RACE reads, gives a single entry per CDR3 protein. The table has 12,000 or so distinct CDR3 sequences, more than 12% seen once. Regarding the study as a whole: Counts that tracked tumor mutation counts were those of expanded intratumoral alpha and beta TCRs.

Source: lung tumor tissue, taken at surgery. The receptors here all came from a male donor with early-stage non-small cell lung cancer.

The chain combines TRBV7-2 with TRBJ2-3; 15 bases map to TRBD2. V lost 6 bases and J lost 2; bases outside the gene matches: 9. This CDR3 comprises 18 residues. The germline gives CDR1 SGHTA, CDR2 FQGNSA. This chain's CDR3 is CASSSRTSGRATTDTQYF. In DNA, the CDR3 is TGTGCCAGCAGTTCTAGGACTAGCGGGAGGGCCACCACAGATACGCAGTATTTT.

This clonotype is medium-sized in the sample. The genes are TRBV6-5 and TRBJ2-2, with 7 bases that match TRBD1. Germline V gene sequence: CDR1 MNHEY, CDR2 SVGAGI. The junction had 5 bases not matched to a gene; V was cut back by 0 bases and J by 7 bases. This CDR3 spans 15 amino acids. The CDR3 coding sequence is TGTGCCAGCAGTTACTCAGGGGGCGCTATCGGGGAGCTGTTTTTT. Translated: CASSYSGGAIGELFF.

At least ten counts were recorded for this clonotype. The CDR3, as DNA: TGTGCCAGCAGGTTGGGGGGAGTCGTTACCTACGAGCAGTACTTC. This codes for CASRLGGVVTYEQYF. The chain links TRBV28 to TRBJ2-7; D may be TRBD2 (6 bases). CDR3 length equals 15 residues. The ends were cut back, 6 bases at V and 2 bases at J, with 17 bases in the middle. Germline CDR1 and CDR2: MDHEN and SYDVKM.

This clonotype was counted many times. The chain has TRBV2 and TRBJ2-2; no reliable D call. V lost 6 bases to trimming and J lost 3 bases, with 8 bases between them. The CDR3 is 13 residues long. The germline CDR1 and CDR2 sequences are SNHLY and FYNNEI. CDR3 sequence: CASSPADTGELFF. In DNA, the CDR3 is TGTGCCAGCAGCCCGGCCGACACCGGGGAGCTGTTTTTT.

At least ten counts were recorded for this clonotype. The chain has TRBV29-1 and TRBJ2-2; D remains ambiguous. The CDR3 has 13 amino acids. The germline V and J ends were trimmed by 6 bases and 1 base, with 9 bases remaining between them. Looked up from germline, CDR1 is SQVTM and CDR2 is ANQGSEA. Here the CDR3 DNA reads TGCAGCGTCAGAGTGGGGAACACCGGGGAGCTGTTTTTT. Protein sequence: CSVRVGNTGELFF.

The chain uses TRBV28 and TRBJ2-5; D remains unclear. Trimming pared 3 bases from V and 0 bases from J, leaving 11 bases between. CDR3 size: 15 residues. The germline CDR1 and CDR2 sequences are MDHEN and SYDVKM. In nucleotides, the CDR3 is TGTGCCAGCAGTTTCTCTGGTCAGAACCAAGAGACCCAGTACTTC. Protein sequence: CASSFSGQNQETQYF.

J is TRBJ2-5 and V is TRBV2; D perhaps matches TRBD1 (5 bases). The ends were cut back, 2 bases at V and 6 bases at J, with 10 bases in the middle. The CDR3 sequence is 13 residues long. Per germline, CDR1 SNHLY and CDR2 FYNNEI. CDR3 nucleotide sequence: TGTGCCAGCAGTGAACAGGGTCCCAAGACCCAGTACTTC. Protein: CASSEQGPKTQYF. The variable domain in full, with the rest retrieved from reference TRBV2 and TRBJ2-5, is EPEVTQTPSHQVTQMGQEVILRCVPISNHLYFYWYRQILGQKVEFLVSFYNNEISEKSEIFDDQFSVERPDGSNFTLKIRSTKLEDSAMYFCASSEQGPKTQYFGPGTRLLVL.

There are many counts of this clonotype. This chain links TRBV7-2 with TRBJ1-1; no firm D call. Trimming pared 2 bases from V and 5 bases from J, leaving 12 bases between. CDR3 length: 14 amino acids. Germline CDR1 is SGHTA and CDR2 is FQGNSA. CDR3 nucleotides: TGTGCCAGCAGCTTATTCCTGGGAGGGACTGAAGCTTTCTTT. This translates into CASSLFLGGTEAFF.

This clonotype was seen repeatedly, ten times or more. The chain employs TRBV28 and TRBJ2-5, with TRBD1 identical over 8 bases. V lost 7 bases, J lost 1 base, and 2 bases stayed unmatched. Germline CDR1 is MDHEN and CDR2 is SYDVKM. CDR3 length: 13 amino acids. This chain's CDR3 is CASTTGAQETQYF. The CDR3 nucleotides are TGTGCCAGCACGACAGGGGCCCAAGAGACCCAGTACTTC.

This clonotype is medium-sized (0.01 to 0.1%) in the sample. V gene TRBV7-7 combines with J gene TRBJ2-2; 8 nucleotides line up with TRBD1. The CDR3 runs 15 residues. Germline loops: CDR1 SSHAT, CDR2 FNYEAQ (reference sequence). The trim removed 2 bases at V and 4 bases at J, leaving 3 bases unmatched. The CDR3 sequence is CASSLQGAGTGELFF. The CDR3 DNA reads TGTGCCAGCAGCTTACAGGGGGCAGGCACCGGGGAGCTGTTTTTT.

The J gene is TRBJ1-5, the V gene TRBV5-1; 9 bases are a match to TRBD1. V gave up 4 bases and J gave up 3 bases; unmatched junction bases: 5. In germline, CDR1 is SGHRS, CDR2 YFSETQ. The CDR3 covers 15 residues. CDR3 amino acids: CASSPGTGTNQPQHF. In DNA form, the CDR3 reads TGCGCCAGCAGCCCCGGGACAGGGACCAATCAGCCCCAGCATTTT.

This clonotype was found many times. This CDR3 is CASTPLRDTEAFF. The CDR3 bases are TGTGCCAGCACTCCCTTAAGGGACACTGAAGCTTTCTTT. V usage is TRBV28 and J usage is TRBJ1-1; D not resolved. CDR1 and CDR2 from the germline V gene are MDHEN and SYDVKM. The CDR3 consists of 13 residues. V was trimmed by 7 bases and J by 3 bases, leaving 12 bases between them.

This clonotype was picked up many times. This sequence joins TRBV3-1 and TRBJ1-1; no clear D gene. V lost 0 bases and J 6 bases, leaving 11 bases between the germline ends. The germline CDR1 and CDR2 sequences are LGHDT and YNNKEL (reference sequence). The CDR3 sequence is 14 residues long. The chain's CDR3 is CASSQEGSRSEAFF. CDR3 nucleotides: TGTGCCAGCAGCCAAGAAGGCAGCCGGTCTGAAGCTTTCTTT.

This clonotype was counted a few times. The chain carries TRBV2 and TRBJ1-2; no definite D call. The V end was cut by 3 bases, the J end by 2 bases, with 4 bases between. CDR3 length equals 12 residues. Germline assignment: CDR1 SNHLY and CDR2 FYNNEI. The CDR3 sequence: CASSEGNYGYTF. The CDR3 DNA reads as TGTGCCAGCAGTGAGGGGAACTATGGCTACACCTTC.

There are many counts of this clonotype. The chain employs TRBV7-2 and TRBJ2-7, with 7 bases matching TRBD1. The germline CDR1 and CDR2 sequences are SGHTA and FQGNSA. The V segment lost 5 bases and the J segment 5 bases; nucleotides outside the gene matches: 6. This CDR3 has 13 residues. CDR3 sequence: CASSRDRVHEQYF. CDR3 coding DNA: TGTGCCAGCAGCAGAGACAGGGTCCACGAGCAGTACTTC.

This clonotype showed up just a few times. A much more abundant neighbour one base away suggests this may be a read error. V and J are TRBV12-3 or TRBV12-4 and TRBJ2-5; D is undetermined. V lost 5 bases and J 1 base, leaving 2 bases between the germline ends. This CDR3 has 11 residues. In DNA form, the CDR3 reads TGTGCCAGCAGTCTCCAAGAGACCCAGTACTTC. Translated, it gives CASSLQETQYF.

This clonotype was found a few times. The chain couples TRBV24-1 to TRBJ1-6; TRBD1 is a possible D gene (5 bases). The CDR3 extends over 17 amino acids. V lost 3 bases to trimming and J lost 10 bases, with 21 bases between them. CDR1 and CDR2 (germline): KGHDR, SFDVKD. The DNA for the CDR3 is TGTGCCACCAGTGATAGAGTTCGGGACCCTGATTCGTCACCCCTCCACTTT. It translates to CATSDRVRDPDSSPLHF.

The CDR3 sequence: CSASRGGGKAYNEQFF. CDR3 DNA: TGCAGTGCTAGCCGCGGCGGAGGAAAGGCCTACAATGAGCAGTTCTTC. The V and J genes are TRBV20-1 and TRBJ2-1; D perhaps matches TRBD2 (5 bases). The CDR3 is 16 amino acids. Trimming took 3 bases from V and 2 from J, leaving 17 bases between them. In germline, CDR1 is DFQATT, CDR2 SNEGSKA (reference sequence).

This sequence joins TRBV5-6 and TRBJ2-1; 11 positions match TRBD2. V lost 4 bases and J lost 6; bases outside the gene matches: 18. The CDR3 covers 19 residues. In germline, CDR1 is SGHDT, CDR2 YYEEEE. The DNA of the CDR3 is TGTGCCAGCAGCCGCGCCGCCGCGATCAGACTAGCGGGAATCAATGAGCAGTTCTTC. It specifies CASSRAAAIRLAGINEQFF. Together with reference TRBV5-6 and TRBJ2-1, the CDR3 gives the full variable domain: DAGVTQSPTHLIKTRGQQVTLRCSPKSGHDTVSWYQQALGQGPQFIFQYYEEEERQRGNFPDRFSGHQFPNYSSELNVNALLLGDSALYLCASSRAAAIRLAGINEQFFGPGTRLTVL.

This clonotype is judged medium-sized. The chain couples TRBV4-1 to TRBJ1-4; 7 bases are a match to TRBD1. The CDR3 consists of 15 residues. The germline V gene encodes CDR1 MGHRA and CDR2 YSYEKL. With 4 bases clipped from V and 8 bases from J, the junction kept 10 bases outside the gene matches. DNA for the CDR3: TGCGCCAGCAGCCTTACCCGACAGGGCGACGAAAAACTGTTTTTT. Its translation is CASSLTRQGDEKLFF.

This clonotype turned up a few times. The J gene is TRBJ2-7, the V gene TRBV20-1, with D perhaps TRBD1 (5 bases). Trimming left V 0 bases short and J 4 bases short, with 10 bases between. CDR1 DFQATT and CDR2 SNEGSKA come from the germline V gene (reference sequence). The CDR3 length is 13 residues. In DNA, the CDR3 is TGCAGTGCTAGAGAAGGGGAACCTTACGAGCAGTACTTC. This encodes CSAREGEPYEQYF.

This clonotype came up many times. This chain links TRBV29-1 with TRBJ2-2; 9 bases align to TRBD1. Germline V gene lookup returns CDR1 SQVTM and CDR2 ANQGSEA. Unmatched junction bases numbered 10, after V lost 7 bases and J lost 4 bases. This CDR3 has 15 amino acids. For the CDR3, the DNA is TGCAGCGCTTTGACAGGGGGTGCGAGCACCGGGGAGCTGTTTTTT. Translated, it gives CSALTGGASTGELFF.

In its sample, this clonotype was seen many times. The chain combines TRBV2 with TRBJ1-5, with D tentatively TRBD1 (5 bases). Looked up from germline, CDR1 is SNHLY and CDR2 is FYNNEI. The CDR3 has 13 amino acids. Trimming left V 4 bases short and J 7 bases short, with 11 bases between. CDR3 nucleotides: TGTGCCAGCAGTGGGGCAGGGAGGCAGCCCCAGCATTTT. Its translation: CASSGAGRQPQHF.

This chain uses TRBV5-5 with TRBJ1-4, with D possibly being TRBD1 (5 bases). CDR1 and CDR2 from the germline V gene are SGHKS and YYEKEE (reference sequence). Trimming took 4 bases from V and 16 from J, leaving 14 bases between them. This CDR3 comprises 11 residues. CDR3 region: CASSQGGTWFF. The CDR3 nucleotides read TGTGCCAGCAGCCAGGGCGGGACCTGGTTTTTT.